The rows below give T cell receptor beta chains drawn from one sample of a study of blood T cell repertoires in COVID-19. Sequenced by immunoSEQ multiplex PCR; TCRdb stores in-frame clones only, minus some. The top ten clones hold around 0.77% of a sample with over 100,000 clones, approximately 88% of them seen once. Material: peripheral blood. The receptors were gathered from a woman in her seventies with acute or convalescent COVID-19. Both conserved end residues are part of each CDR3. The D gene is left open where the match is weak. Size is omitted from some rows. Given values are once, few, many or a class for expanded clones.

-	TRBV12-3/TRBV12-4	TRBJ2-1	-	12	CASSLHFNEQFF	TGTGCCAGCAGTCTTCACTTCAATGAGCAGTTCTTC
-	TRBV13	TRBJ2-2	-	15	CASSFLTGEGGELFF	TGTGCCAGCAGCTTCCTGACGGGCGAGGGCGGGGAGCTGTTTTTT
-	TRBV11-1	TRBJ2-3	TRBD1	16	CASSTKGTESTDTQYF	TGTGCCAGCAGCACTAAGGGGACAGAAAGCACAGATACGCAGTATTTT
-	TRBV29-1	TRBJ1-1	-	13	CSVAGLLNTEAFF	TGCAGCGTCGCGGGACTGTTGAACACTGAAGCTTTCTTT
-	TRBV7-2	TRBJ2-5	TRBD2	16	CASSLELAGAQETQYF	TGTGCCAGCAGCTTAGAGCTAGCGGGGGCCCAAGAGACCCAGTACTTC
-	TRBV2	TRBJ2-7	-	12	CASTPDSAEQYF	TGTGCCAGCACCCCCGACAGTGCTGAGCAGTACTTC
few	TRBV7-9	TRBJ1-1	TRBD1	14	CASSLAQGDTEAFF	TGTGCCAGCAGCTTAGCACAGGGGGACACTGAAGCTTTCTTT
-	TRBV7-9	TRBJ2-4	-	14	CASSLGGPFQIQYF	TGTGCCAGCAGCTTGGGGGGGCCGTTTCAAATTCAGTACTTC
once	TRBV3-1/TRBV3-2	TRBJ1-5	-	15	CASSQGQQSNQPQHF	TGTGCCAGCAGCCAAGGACAGCAAAGCAATCAGCCCCAGCATTTT
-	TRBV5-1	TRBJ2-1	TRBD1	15	CASSFIQGAGNEQFF	TGCGCCAGCAGCTTCATACAGGGGGCGGGCAATGAGCAGTTCTTC
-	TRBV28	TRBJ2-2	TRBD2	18	CASSLSLTSGRGAGELFF	TGTGCCAGCAGTTTATCCCTGACTAGCGGGAGGGGGGCCGGGGAGCTGTTTTTT
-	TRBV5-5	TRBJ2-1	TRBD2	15	CASTRLAGAYNEQFF	TGTGCCAGCACCAGACTAGCGGGAGCTTACAATGAGCAGTTCTTC
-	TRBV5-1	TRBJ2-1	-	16	CASSLAGGRRYNEQFF	TGCGCCAGCAGCTTGGCCGGTGGGCGAAGGTACAATGAGCAGTTCTTC
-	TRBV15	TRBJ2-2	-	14	CATSRSAYTGELFF	TGTGCCACGTCTCGAAGCGCCTACACCGGGGAGCTGTTTTTT
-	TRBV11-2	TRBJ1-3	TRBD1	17	CASSSGTGRRPGNTIYF	TGTGCCAGCAGCTCCGGGACAGGGAGGAGGCCTGGAAACACCATATATTTT
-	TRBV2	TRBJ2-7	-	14	CASSPPRAGREQYF	TGTGCCAGCAGTCCCCCCCGGGCGGGACGCGAGCAGTACTTC
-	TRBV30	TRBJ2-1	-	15	CAWCLSGKGDNEQFF	TGTGCCTGGTGCTTGTCAGGGAAGGGGGACAATGAGCAGTTCTTC
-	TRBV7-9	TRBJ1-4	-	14	CASTQGASNEKLFF	TGTGCCAGCACTCAGGGCGCCTCTAATGAAAAACTGTTTTTT
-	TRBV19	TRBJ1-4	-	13	CASSIVGGEKLFF	TGTGCCAGTAGTATAGTCGGGGGTGAAAAACTGTTTTTT
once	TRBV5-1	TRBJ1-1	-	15	CASSREARPNTEAFF	TGCGCCAGCAGCCGCGAGGCCCGGCCGAACACTGAAGCTTTCTTT
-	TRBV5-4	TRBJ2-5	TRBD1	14	CASRQGGARETQYF	TGTGCCAGCAGACAGGGGGGCGCGAGAGAGACCCAGTACTTC
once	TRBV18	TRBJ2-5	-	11	CASSQQETQYF	TGTGCCAGCTCCCAACAAGAGACCCAGTACTTC
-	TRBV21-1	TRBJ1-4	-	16	CASITGGVATNEKLFF	TGTGCCAGCATCACAGGGGGAGTAGCAACTAATGAAAAACTGTTTTTT
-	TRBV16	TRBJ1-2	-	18	CASSQVKFSGQSNYGYTF	TGTGCCAGCAGCCAAGTGAAATTCAGTGGACAGTCTAACTATGGCTACACCTTC
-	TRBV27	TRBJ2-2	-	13	CASKPIVPGELFF	TGTGCCAGCAAACCTATCGTGCCCGGGGAGCTGTTTTTT
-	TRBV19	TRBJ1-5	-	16	CASSGIRVLGNQPQHF	TGTGCCAGTAGTGGGATCAGGGTTCTGGGCAATCAGCCCCAGCATTTT
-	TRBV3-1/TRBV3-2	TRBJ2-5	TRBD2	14	CASSHQRGQETQYF	TGTGCCAGCAGCCACCAGCGGGGGCAAGAGACCCAGTACTTC
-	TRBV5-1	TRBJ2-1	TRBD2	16	CASSLGLAGGYNEQFF	TGCGCCAGCAGCTTAGGACTAGCGGGGGGCTACAATGAGCAGTTCTTC
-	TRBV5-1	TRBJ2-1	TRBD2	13	CASSLAGDNEQFF	TGCGCCAGCAGCCTAGCGGGAGACAATGAGCAGTTCTTC
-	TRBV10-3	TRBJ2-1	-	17	CAISESPGGGTDNEQFF	TGTGCCATCAGTGAGTCGCCTGGGGGGGGCACCGACAATGAGCAGTTCTTC
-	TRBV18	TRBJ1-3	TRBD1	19	CASSPKTGLSLREQNTIYF	TGTGCCAGCTCACCAAAGACAGGGTTGTCCCTCCGGGAGCAAAACACCATATATTTT
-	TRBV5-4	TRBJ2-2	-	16	CASSPRDRLNTGELFF	TGTGCCAGCAGCCCAAGAGACAGGCTCAACACCGGGGAGCTGTTTTTT
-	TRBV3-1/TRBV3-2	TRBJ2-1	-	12	CASSPRWNEQFF	TGTGCCAGCAGCCCGCGATGGAATGAGCAGTTCTTC
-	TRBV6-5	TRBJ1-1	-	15	CASSRQGSGGTEAFF	TGTGCCAGCAGCCGGCAGGGGTCGGGGGGCACTGAAGCTTTCTTT
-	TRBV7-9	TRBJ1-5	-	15	CASSLEGISNQPQHF	TGTGCCAGCAGCTTAGAGGGGATTAGCAATCAGCCCCAGCATTTT
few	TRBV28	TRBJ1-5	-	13	CASTAGYDQPQHF	TGTGCCAGCACCGCCGGGTATGACCAGCCCCAGCATTTT
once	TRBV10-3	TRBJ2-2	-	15	CAISAAGPSTGELFF	TGTGCCATTAGTGCTGCGGGACCAAGCACCGGGGAGCTGTTTTTT
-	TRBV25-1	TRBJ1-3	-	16	CASRKAGLLAGNTIYF	TGTGCCAGCAGGAAGGCGGGACTGCTTGCGGGAAACACCATATATTTT
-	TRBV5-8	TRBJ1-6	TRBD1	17	CASSFPGQSSYNSPLHF	TGTGCCAGCAGCTTTCCGGGACAGAGCTCCTATAATTCACCCCTCCACTTT
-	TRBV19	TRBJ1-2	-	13	CASSPDREGGYTF	TGTGCCAGTAGCCCCGACAGAGAAGGTGGCTACACCTTC
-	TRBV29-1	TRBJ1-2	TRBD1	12	CSGGTGDYGYTF	TGCAGCGGGGGGACAGGGGACTATGGCTACACCTTC
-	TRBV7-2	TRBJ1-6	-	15	CASSTITGLRAPLHF	TGTGCCAGCAGCACTATCACAGGGCTCAGGGCACCCCTCCACTTT
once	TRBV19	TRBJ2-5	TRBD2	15	CASSASGGAQETQYF	TGTGCCAGTAGTGCTAGCGGGGGGGCCCAGGAGACCCAGTACTTC
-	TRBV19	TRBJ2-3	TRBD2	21	CASSIVRVAGVSSYRTDTQYF	TGTGCCAGTAGTATAGTGAGGGTAGCGGGAGTCTCTTCATATCGCACAGATACGCAGTATTTT
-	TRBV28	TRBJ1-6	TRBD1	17	CASSSPAGTGDNSPLHF	TGTGCCAGCAGTTCCCCCGCCGGGACAGGGGACAATTCACCCCTCCACTTT
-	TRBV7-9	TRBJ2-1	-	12	CASSLSRGEQFF	TGTGCCAGCAGCCTTTCGAGAGGAGAGCAGTTCTTC
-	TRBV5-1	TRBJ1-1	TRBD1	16	CASSLKGGNRNTEAFF	TGCGCCAGCAGCTTGAAAGGGGGCAATCGAAACACTGAAGCTTTCTTT
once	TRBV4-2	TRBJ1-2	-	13	CANNRQSNYGYTF	TGTGCCAACAACAGACAGTCTAATTATGGCTACACCTTC
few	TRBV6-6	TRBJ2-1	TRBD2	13	CASKREAYNEQFF	TGTGCCAGCAAGCGGGAGGCCTACAATGAGCAGTTCTTC
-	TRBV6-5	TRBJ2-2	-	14	CASGGPSNTGELFF	TGTGCCAGCGGGGGCCCTTCGAACACCGGGGAGCTGTTTTTT